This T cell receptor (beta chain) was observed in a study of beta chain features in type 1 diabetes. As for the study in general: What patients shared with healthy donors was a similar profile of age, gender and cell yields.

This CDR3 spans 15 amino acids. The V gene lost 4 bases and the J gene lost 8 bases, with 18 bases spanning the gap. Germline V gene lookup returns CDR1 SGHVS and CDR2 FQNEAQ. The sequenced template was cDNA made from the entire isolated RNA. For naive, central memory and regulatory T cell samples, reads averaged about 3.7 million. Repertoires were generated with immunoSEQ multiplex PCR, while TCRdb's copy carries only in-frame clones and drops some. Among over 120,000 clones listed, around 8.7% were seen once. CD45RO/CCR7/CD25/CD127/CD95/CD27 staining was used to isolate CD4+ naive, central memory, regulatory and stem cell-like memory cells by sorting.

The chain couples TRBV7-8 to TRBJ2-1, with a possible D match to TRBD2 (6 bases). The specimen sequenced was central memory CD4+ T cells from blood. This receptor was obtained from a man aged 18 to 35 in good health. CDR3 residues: CASSSETKGLHEQFF. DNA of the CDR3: TGTGCCAGCAGCTCGGAGACTAAGGGACTCCATGAGCAGTTCTTC.